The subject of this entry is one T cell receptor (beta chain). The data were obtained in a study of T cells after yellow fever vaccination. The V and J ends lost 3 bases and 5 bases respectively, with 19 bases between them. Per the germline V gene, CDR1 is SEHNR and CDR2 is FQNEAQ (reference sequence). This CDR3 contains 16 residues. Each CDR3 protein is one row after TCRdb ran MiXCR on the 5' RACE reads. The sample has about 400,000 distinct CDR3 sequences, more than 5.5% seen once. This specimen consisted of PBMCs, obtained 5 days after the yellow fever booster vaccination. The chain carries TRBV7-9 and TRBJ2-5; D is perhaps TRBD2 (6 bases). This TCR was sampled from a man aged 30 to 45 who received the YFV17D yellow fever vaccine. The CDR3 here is CASSFIPGFGGETQYF. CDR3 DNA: TGTGCCAGCAGCTTTATACCGGGATTTGGAGGGGAGACCCAGTACTTC.